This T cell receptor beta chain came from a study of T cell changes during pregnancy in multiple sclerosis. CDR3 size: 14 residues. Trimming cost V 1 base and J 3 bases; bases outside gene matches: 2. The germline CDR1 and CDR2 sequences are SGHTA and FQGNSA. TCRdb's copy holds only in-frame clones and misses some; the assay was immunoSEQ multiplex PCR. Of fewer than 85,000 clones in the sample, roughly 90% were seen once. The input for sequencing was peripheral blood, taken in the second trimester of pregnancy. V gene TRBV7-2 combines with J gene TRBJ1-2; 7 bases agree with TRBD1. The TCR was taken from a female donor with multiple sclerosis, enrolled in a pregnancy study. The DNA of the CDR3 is TGTGCCAGCAGCTTAGGAGGGGGCGACTATGGCTACACCTTC. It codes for CASSLGGGDYGYTF.